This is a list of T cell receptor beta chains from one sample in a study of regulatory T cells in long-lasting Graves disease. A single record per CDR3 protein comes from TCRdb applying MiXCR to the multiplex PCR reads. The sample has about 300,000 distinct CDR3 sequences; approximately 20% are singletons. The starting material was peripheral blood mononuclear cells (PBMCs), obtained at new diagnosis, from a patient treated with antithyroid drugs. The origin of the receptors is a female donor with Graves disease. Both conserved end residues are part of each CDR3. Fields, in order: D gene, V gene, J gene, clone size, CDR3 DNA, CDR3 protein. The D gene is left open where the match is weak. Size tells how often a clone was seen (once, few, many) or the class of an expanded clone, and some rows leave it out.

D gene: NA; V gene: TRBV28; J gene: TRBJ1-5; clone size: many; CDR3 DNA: TGTGCCAGCAGTATAAAGGGGACCCAGCATTTT; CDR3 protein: CASSIKGTQHF
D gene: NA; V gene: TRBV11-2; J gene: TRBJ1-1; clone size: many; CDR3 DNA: TGTGCCAGCAGCCAGGGGACGGGCACTGAAGCTTTCTTT; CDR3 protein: CASSQGTGTEAFF
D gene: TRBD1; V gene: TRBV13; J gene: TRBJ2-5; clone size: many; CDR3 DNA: TGTGCCAGCAGCCCGGACAGGGCCCAAGAGACCCAGTACTTC; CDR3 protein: CASSPDRAQETQYF
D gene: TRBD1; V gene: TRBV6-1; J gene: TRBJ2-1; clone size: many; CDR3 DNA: TGTGCCAGCACAAGTCGGGACAGGGTCCCCAATGAGCAGTTCTTC; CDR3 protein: CASTSRDRVPNEQFF
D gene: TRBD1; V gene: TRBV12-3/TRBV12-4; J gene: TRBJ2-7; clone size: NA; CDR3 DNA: TGTGCCAGCAGTTTCCGACAGGGGAACTACGAGCAGTACTTC; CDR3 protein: CASSFRQGNYEQYF
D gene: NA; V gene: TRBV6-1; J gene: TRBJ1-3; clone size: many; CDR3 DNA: TGTGCCAATCCACGGGTGTCTTGCCGCCCCTCTGGAAACACCATATATTTT; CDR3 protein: CANPRVSCRPSGNTIYF
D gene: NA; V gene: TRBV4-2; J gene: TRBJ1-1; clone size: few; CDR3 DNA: TGTGCCAGCAGCCCCCTATTCGACGGGAACACTGAAGCTTTCTTT; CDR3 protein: CASSPLFDGNTEAFF
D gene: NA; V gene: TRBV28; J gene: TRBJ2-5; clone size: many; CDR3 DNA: TGTGCCACCAGAGCACAGGGAGGGTCCCAGTACTTC; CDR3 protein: CATRAQGGSQYF
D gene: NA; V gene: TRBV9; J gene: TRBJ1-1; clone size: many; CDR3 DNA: TGTGCCAGCAGCCTAAGCAGCCACACTGAAGCTTTCTTT; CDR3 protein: CASSLSSHTEAFF
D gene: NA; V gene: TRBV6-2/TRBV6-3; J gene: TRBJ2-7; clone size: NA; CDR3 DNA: TGTGCCAGCAGTTCTCCAACAGGCCGGCTTTACTTC; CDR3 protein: CASSSPTGRLYF
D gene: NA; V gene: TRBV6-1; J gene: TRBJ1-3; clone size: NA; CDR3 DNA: TGTGCCAGTCAAGGGGTAAGGTCTGGAAACACCATATATTTT; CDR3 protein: CASQGVRSGNTIYF
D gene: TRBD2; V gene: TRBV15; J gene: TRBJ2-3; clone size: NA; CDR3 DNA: TGTGCCACCAGCAGAGATACTCTGGCGGGAGGTTCCAACACAGATACGCAGTATTTT; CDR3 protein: CATSRDTLAGGSNTDTQYF
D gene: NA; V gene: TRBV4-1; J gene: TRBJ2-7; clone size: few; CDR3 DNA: TGCGCCAGCAGCCATAGACTGGGCGAGCAGTACTTC; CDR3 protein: CASSHRLGEQYF
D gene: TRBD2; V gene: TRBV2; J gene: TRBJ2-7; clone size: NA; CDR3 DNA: TGTGCCAGCAGCTTAAGGCGCCTAGCGGGAGCGGTCTACGAGCAGTACTTC; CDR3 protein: CASSLRRLAGAVYEQYF
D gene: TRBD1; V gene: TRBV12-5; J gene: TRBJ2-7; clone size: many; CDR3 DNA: TGTGCTAGTGGTTTGGGATTAGGGACAGGGAGCTCCTACGAGCAGTACTTC; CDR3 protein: CASGLGLGTGSSYEQYF
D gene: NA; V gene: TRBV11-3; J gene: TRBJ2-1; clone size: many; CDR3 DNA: TGTGCCAGCAGCTTAATGAGGGAGACTTACAATGAGCAGTTCTTC; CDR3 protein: CASSLMRETYNEQFF
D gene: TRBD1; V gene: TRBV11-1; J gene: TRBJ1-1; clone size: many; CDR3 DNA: TGTGCCAGCAGCTTTGGGACAGGGGGACTATCCGCTGAAGCTTTCTTT; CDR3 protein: CASSFGTGGLSAEAFF
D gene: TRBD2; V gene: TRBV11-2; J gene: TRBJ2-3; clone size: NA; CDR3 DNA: TGTGCCAGCAGCCGGACTAGCGGGACGTCAGATACGCAGTATTTT; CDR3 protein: CASSRTSGTSDTQYF
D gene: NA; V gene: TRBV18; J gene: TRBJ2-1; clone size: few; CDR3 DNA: TGTGCCAGCTCACCACGATTGGGTGGGGGCGCCTCCGGGAATGAGCAGTTCTTC; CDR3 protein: CASSPRLGGGASGNEQFF
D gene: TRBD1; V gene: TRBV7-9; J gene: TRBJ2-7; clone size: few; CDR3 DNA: TGTGCCAGCAGCTCCCAGGACAGGGCTAGGAACGAGCAGTACTTC; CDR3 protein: CASSSQDRARNEQYF
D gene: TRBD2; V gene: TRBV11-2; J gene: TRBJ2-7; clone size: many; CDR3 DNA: TGTGCCAGCAGCGTGGGACTAGCGCTGGACGAGCAGTACTTC; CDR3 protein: CASSVGLALDEQYF
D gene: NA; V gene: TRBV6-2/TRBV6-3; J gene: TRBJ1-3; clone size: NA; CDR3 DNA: TGTGCCAGCAGTCAAGGCGAGGGATCCTCTGGAAACACCATATATTTT; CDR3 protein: CASSQGEGSSGNTIYF
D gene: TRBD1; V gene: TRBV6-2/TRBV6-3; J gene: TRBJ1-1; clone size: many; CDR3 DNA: TGTGCCAGCAGTTACTCCCCGGGACAGGGAAACACTGAAGCTTTCTTT; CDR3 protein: CASSYSPGQGNTEAFF
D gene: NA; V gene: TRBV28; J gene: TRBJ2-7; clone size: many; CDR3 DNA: TGTGCCAGCGGCTATGAGGGAGAGCAGTACTTC; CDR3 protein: CASGYEGEQYF
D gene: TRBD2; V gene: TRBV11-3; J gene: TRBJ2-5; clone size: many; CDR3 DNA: TGTGCCAGCAGCTTAGATCCTAGCGGGATGGAGACCCAGTACTTC; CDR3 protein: CASSLDPSGMETQYF
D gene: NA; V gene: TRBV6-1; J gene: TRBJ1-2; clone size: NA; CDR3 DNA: TGTGCCAGCAGTCTAATAGGAGGGGAGGGAATAGGCTACACCTTC; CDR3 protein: CASSLIGGEGIGYTF
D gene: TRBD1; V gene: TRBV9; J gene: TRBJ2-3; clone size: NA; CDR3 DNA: TGTGCCAGCAGCGTAGATGGACAGGGGACAGATACGCAGTATTTT; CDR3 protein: CASSVDGQGTDTQYF
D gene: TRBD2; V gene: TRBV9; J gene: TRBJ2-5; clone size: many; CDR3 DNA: TGTGCCAGCAGCCCCAGGGGGCTAGCGGGAGGGCAGGAGACCCAGTACTTC; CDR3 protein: CASSPRGLAGGQETQYF
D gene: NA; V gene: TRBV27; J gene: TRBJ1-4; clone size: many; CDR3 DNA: TGTGCCAGCAGTTCCTCGGGGTGGCAGGGGCGGCCTAATGAAAAACTGTTTTTT; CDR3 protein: CASSSSGWQGRPNEKLFF
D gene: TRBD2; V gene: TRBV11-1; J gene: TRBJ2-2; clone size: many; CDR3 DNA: TGTGCCAGCAGCTTAACTAGCGGGACGACCGGGGAGCTGTTTTTT; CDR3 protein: CASSLTSGTTGELFF
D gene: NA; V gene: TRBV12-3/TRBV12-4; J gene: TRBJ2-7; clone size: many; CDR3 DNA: TGTGCCAGCAGTTCCGGGCAGGGCGACGAGCAGTACTTC; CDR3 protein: CASSSGQGDEQYF
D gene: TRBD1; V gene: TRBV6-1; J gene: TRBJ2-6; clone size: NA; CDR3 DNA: TGTGCCAGCAGACAGGGGTCTCTCCCTGGGGCCAACGTCCTGACTTTC; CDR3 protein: CASRQGSLPGANVLTF
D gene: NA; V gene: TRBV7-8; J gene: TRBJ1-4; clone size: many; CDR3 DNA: TGTGCCAGCAGCTTAGGACTGAGCTTTCCTAATGAAAAACTGTTTTTT; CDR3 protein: CASSLGLSFPNEKLFF
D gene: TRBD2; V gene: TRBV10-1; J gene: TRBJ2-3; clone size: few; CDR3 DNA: TGCGCCAGCAGTGAGTCTCGACTAGCGGGAGGGCCCGTGACAGATACGCAGTATTTT; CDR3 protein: CASSESRLAGGPVTDTQYF
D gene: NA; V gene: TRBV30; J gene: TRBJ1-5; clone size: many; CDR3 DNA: TGTGCCTGGAGTGCTACCTTCGGGGATCAGCCCCAGCATTTT; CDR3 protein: CAWSATFGDQPQHF
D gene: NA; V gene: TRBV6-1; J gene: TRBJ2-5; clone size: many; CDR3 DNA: TGTGCCAGCAGTGAAATTTGGGGTAGCTCTCTCCGCGGGACCCAGTACTTC; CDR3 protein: CASSEIWGSSLRGTQYF
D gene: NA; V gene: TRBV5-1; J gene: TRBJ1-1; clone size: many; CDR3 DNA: TGCGCCAGCAGCTACCGGGTGGGGAACACTGAAGCTTTCTTT; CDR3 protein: CASSYRVGNTEAFF
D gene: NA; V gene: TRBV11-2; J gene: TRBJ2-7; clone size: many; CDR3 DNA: TGTGCCAGCAGCTTAGTTCAAAAAGGGGATAACTACGAGCAGTACTTC; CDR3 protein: CASSLVQKGDNYEQYF
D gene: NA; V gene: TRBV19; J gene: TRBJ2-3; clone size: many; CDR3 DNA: TGTGCCAGTAGTATTCGCCGACGGTCAGAGGTAGATACGCAGTATTTT; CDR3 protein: CASSIRRRSEVDTQYF
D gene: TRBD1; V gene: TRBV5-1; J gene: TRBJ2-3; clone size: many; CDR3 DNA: TGCGCCAGCAGCCTCCCCGGGACAGGGGCCACAGATACGCAGTATTTT; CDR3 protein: CASSLPGTGATDTQYF
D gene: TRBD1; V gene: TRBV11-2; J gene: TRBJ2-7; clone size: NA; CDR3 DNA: TGTGCCAGCAGCTCACTCAGGGGGAGCTCCTACGAGCAGTACTTC; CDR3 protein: CASSSLRGSSYEQYF
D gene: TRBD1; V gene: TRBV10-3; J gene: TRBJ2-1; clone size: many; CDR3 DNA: TGTGCCATCAGGACAGGGGAGGACAATGAGCAGTTCTTC; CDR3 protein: CAIRTGEDNEQFF
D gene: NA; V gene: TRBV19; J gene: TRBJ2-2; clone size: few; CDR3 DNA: TGTGCCAGTAGTATGGCATTCCTTTACACCGGGGAGCTGTTTTTT; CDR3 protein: CASSMAFLYTGELFF
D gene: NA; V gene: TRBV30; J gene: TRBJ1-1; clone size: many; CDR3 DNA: TGTGCCTGGAGTGTAAGGGGCGGCACTGAAGCTTTCTTT; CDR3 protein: CAWSVRGGTEAFF
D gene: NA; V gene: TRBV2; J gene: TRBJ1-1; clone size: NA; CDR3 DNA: TGTGCCAGCAGCCTGGACAGCACTGAAGCTTTATTT; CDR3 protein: CASSLDSTEALF
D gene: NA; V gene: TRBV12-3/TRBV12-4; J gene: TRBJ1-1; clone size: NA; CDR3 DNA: TGTGCCAGCAGTCAACAGGCGCTGAACACTGAAGCTTTCTTT; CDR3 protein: CASSQQALNTEAFF
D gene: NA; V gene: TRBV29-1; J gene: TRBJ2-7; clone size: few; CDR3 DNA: TGCAGCGTGAGTCGATGGGAGGCGTCGGTTACCTACGAGCAGTACTTC; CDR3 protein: CSVSRWEASVTYEQYF
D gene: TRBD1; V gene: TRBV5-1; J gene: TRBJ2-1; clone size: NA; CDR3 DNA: TGCGCCAGCAGCCGGGGAGGGACAGGGGGCTTAAATGAGCAGTTCTTC; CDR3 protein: CASSRGGTGGLNEQFF
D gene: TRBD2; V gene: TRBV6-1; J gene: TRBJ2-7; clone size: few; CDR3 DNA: TGTGCCAGTTCGCACCATACTAGCGGCCGCTACGAGCAGTACTTC; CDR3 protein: CASSHHTSGRYEQYF
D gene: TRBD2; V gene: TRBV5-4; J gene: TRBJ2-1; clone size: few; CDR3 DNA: TGTGCCAGCAGCTTGGGTGTGGGTAGCGGGAGAAGCTCCTACAATGAGCAGTTCTTC; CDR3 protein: CASSLGVGSGRSSYNEQFF